This T cell receptor (beta chain) was obtained from a study of early T cells in non-severe SARS-CoV-2 infection. Study context: Bulk RNA from unsorted whole blood was sequenced; chains were unpaired. Study-wide results and limits: Lookups in VDJdb leaned toward anti-spike CD8 responses and missed private and CD4 specificities.

This clonotype was observed a few times. The antigen is not known. The protocol attached unique molecular identifiers to individual cDNA molecules. TCRdb re-derived calls from the 5' RACE reads in MiXCR, one entry per CDR3 protein. The table shows 40,000 to 45,000 distinct CDR3 sequences, with about 6% occurring only once. This specimen consisted of whole blood, obtained at baseline. The clonotype was recovered from an adult who was a healthcare worker with PCR-confirmed SARS-CoV-2 infection or an uninfected control (not recorded which).

The CDR3 spells CASSPGTGVGYTF. CDR3 coding DNA: TGTGCCAGCTCACCCGGCACAGGGGTTGGCTACACCTTC. V is TRBV18 and J is TRBJ1-2, with 7 bases identical to TRBD1. This CDR3 has 13 amino acids. The germline V gene encodes CDR1 KGHSH and CDR2 LQKENI. The J segment lost 7 bases and the V segment lost 3 bases, leaving 5 bases of the junction unmatched.